The 8 T cell receptor beta chains below all came from one sample that was sequenced in a study of T cell responses to AZD1222 COVID-19 vaccine. Profiled with immunoSEQ multiplex PCR; TCRdb holds only in-frame clones, not every one. This table has around 120,000 clones, around 90% appearing once. Sample: peripheral blood, taken 28 days after the second AZD1222 dose. These receptors were collected from an adult who received the AZD1222 COVID-19 vaccine.

V and J are TRBV5-1 and TRBJ2-7; D not certain. Germline values: CDR1 SGHRS, CDR2 YFSETQ. The CDR3 consists of 17 residues. Trimming stripped 4 bases from V and 1 base from J, with 21 bases between. The CDR3 reads CASSREWAGSGSYEQYF. The CDR3 nucleotides read TGCGCCAGCAGCAGAGAATGGGCCGGGTCAGGTTCCTACGAGCAGTACTTC. Full variable domain (outside the CDR3, taken from reference TRBV5-1 and TRBJ2-7): KAGVTQTPRYLIKTRGQQVTLSCSPISGHRSVSWYQQTPGQGLQFLFEYFSETQRNKGNFPGRFSGRQFSNSRSEMNVSTLELGDSALYLCASSREWAGSGSYEQYFGPGTRLTVT.

The chain links TRBV4-2 to TRBJ2-7, with D hard to call. Germline CDR1 is LGHNA and CDR2 is YNFKEQ. Trimming left V 2 bases short and J 8 bases short, with 16 bases between. The CDR3 spans 14 residues. CDR3 coding DNA: TGTGCCAGCAGCCAAATGGGATCCCCATCCCAGCAGTACTTC. It specifies CASSQMGSPSQQYF.

This chain connects TRBV11-2 to TRBJ2-5; D possibly corresponds to TRBD1 (6 bases). The CDR3 is 15 residues long. V was pared by 4 bases and J by 5 bases, with 17 bases between. The germline V gene encodes CDR1 SGHAT and CDR2 FQNNGV. The CDR3 DNA reads as TGTGCCAGCAGCTCTACCCTTGGACAGTGGGAGACCCAGTACTTC. The encoded protein is CASSSTLGQWETQYF.

In its sample, this clone ranks as medium-sized. The chain employs TRBV19 and TRBJ1-6; D remains unclear. Trimming took 3 bases from V and 7 from J, leaving 4 bases between them. Germline V gene data show CDR1 as LNHDA and CDR2 as SQIVND (reference sequence). The CDR3 loop spans 12 amino acids. The CDR3 here is CASSIGNSPLHF. CDR3 coding DNA: TGTGCCAGTAGTATTGGGAATTCACCCCTCCACTTT. The full variable domain, its missing parts supplied by reference TRBV19 and TRBJ1-6, is DGGITQSPKYLFRKEGQNVTLSCEQNLNHDAMYWYRQDPGQGLRLIYYSQIVNDFQKGDIAEGYSVSREKKESFPLTVTSAQKNPTAFYLCASSIGNSPLHFGNGTRLTVT.

This sequence joins TRBV7-2 and TRBJ1-1; possible D gene TRBD1, 5 bases. The CDR3 extends over 12 amino acids. Between the trimmed V and J ends, which lost 3 bases and 7 bases, there was a span of 9 bases. Germline-derived CDR1 and CDR2 are SGHTA and FQGNSA. CDR3 residues: CASSFSGGEAFF. DNA for the CDR3: TGTGCCAGCAGCTTCTCCGGGGGTGAAGCTTTCTTT.

In its sample, this clone was seen once. J is TRBJ1-1 and V is TRBV3-1 (or the pseudogene TRBV3-2); perhaps TRBD1 as D (6 bases). The germline V gene encodes CDR1 LGHDT and CDR2 YNNKEL (reference sequence). The CDR3 is 15 amino acids. Trimming removed 4 bases from V and 5 bases from J, with 17 bases in between. Here the CDR3 reads CASSPQDKGGTEAFF. As DNA, the CDR3 is TGTGCCAGCAGCCCGCAAGACAAAGGGGGTACTGAAGCTTTCTTT.

The V gene is TRBV7-2, the J gene TRBJ1-5; D uncertain. The germline CDR1 and CDR2 sequences are SGHTA and FQGNSA. Trimming pared 5 bases from V and 1 base from J, leaving 12 bases between. The CDR3 spans 15 residues. The CDR3 protein is CASSLLGPSNQPQHF. In DNA, the CDR3 is TGTGCCAGCAGCCTCCTCGGCCCAAGCAATCAGCCCCAGCATTTT.

The chain joins TRBV3-1 (or the pseudogene TRBV3-2) to TRBJ2-7; unclear D gene. The germline V gene encodes CDR1 LGHDT and CDR2 YNNKEL (reference sequence). Trimming cost V 1 base and J 9 bases, with 13 bases left between them. The CDR3 has 13 residues. The CDR3 DNA reads as TGTGCCAGCAGCCAAGGCCCCAGAGGCCGGCAGTACTTC. Its protein product is CASSQGPRGRQYF.